The rows below give T cell receptor beta chains drawn from one sample of a study of somatic mutations in cytotoxic T cells in rheumatoid arthritis. Assay used: immunoSEQ multiplex PCR; TCRdb lists only in-frame clones, some missing. The sample has roughly 20,000 clones; approximately 69% are singletons. Sequences were obtained from CD8+ T cells sorted from blood. The receptors come from a man aged 55-75 years in good health. Both conserved end residues are part of each CDR3. A D gene is named only where the DNA matches it firmly. A clone size is listed for some rows: how often the clone was seen (once, few, many), or a class if it is expanded.

d_gene | j_gene | abundance | v_gene | CDR3nt | CDR3aa
TRBD2 | TRBJ2-7 | - | TRBV9 | TGTGCCAGCAGCGTAACGGGAGGGACCCACGAGCAGTACTTC | CASSVTGGTHEQYF
TRBD2 | TRBJ2-7 | - | TRBV19 | TGTGCCAGCGGGTATAGCGGGACGGACTACGAGCAGTACTTC | CASGYSGTDYEQYF
TRBD1 | TRBJ2-7 | - | TRBV11-2 | TGTGCCAGCAGCTTACTGGGACAGGGAGCCGGGGAGCAGTACTTC | CASSLLGQGAGEQYF
TRBD1 | TRBJ2-1 | - | TRBV12-5 | TGTGCTAGTGGTTTTCGGACAGGGGACTTTGAGCAGTTCTTC | CASGFRTGDFEQFF
TRBD2 | TRBJ2-7 | - | TRBV23-1 | TGCGCCAGCAGTCACCTCCACGGTAGCGGGATTTACGAGCAGTACTTC | CASSHLHGSGIYEQYF
TRBD2 | TRBJ2-1 | - | TRBV6-5 | TGTGCCAGCAGGTACACGGGACTAGCGGGAGATGAGCAGTTCTTC | CASRYTGLAGDEQFF
- | TRBJ2-7 | - | TRBV9 | TGTGCCAGCAGCGTAGAGGCTAGCGACATGGACTACGAGCAGTACTTC | CASSVEASDMDYEQYF
TRBD1 | TRBJ2-5 | - | TRBV5-1 | TGCGCCAGCAGCTTGGAATGGGACAGGGGGGAGACCCAGTACTTC | CASSLEWDRGETQYF
- | TRBJ2-7 | few | TRBV12-5 | TGTGCTAGCCTGAGTGAAGAATACGAGCAGTACTTC | CASLSEEYEQYF
TRBD1 | TRBJ1-2 | - | TRBV19 | TGTGCCAGTAGTCCACGACAGGGGGCCTATTTGAGCTATGGCTACACCTTC | CASSPRQGAYLSYGYTF
- | TRBJ2-1 | - | TRBV4-2 | TGTGCCAGCAGCCAAGATTTAGCCACCTTCTCCTACAATGAGCAGTTCTTC | CASSQDLATFSYNEQFF
- | TRBJ2-1 | - | TRBV9 | TGTGCCAGCAGCGACACGGGATACAATGAGCAGTTCTTC | CASSDTGYNEQFF
- | TRBJ2-7 | - | TRBV6-5 | TGTGCCAGCAGCCGAACTGTGATGTCATCCTACGAGCAGTACTTC | CASSRTVMSSYEQYF
- | TRBJ1-6 | - | TRBV21-1 | - | CASRFGQGAFLNSPLHF
- | TRBJ1-5 | - | TRBV6-1 | TGTGCCAGCGAGGGGGTTCGGGGGGCAGGTCAGCCCCAGCATTTT | CASEGVRGAGQPQHF
- | TRBJ2-7 | - | TRBV7-9 | TGTGCCGGCTCCGGGACCTACGAGCAGTACTTC | CAGSGTYEQYF
TRBD2 | TRBJ2-7 | - | TRBV19 | TGTGCCAGTAGTTCACTAGCGGGGGCCGAGCAGTACTTC | CASSSLAGAEQYF
- | TRBJ2-1 | - | TRBV7-2 | TGTGCCAGCAGCTTAGCGAGTGAAAGAACCTACAATGAGCAGTTCTTC | CASSLASERTYNEQFF
TRBD1 | TRBJ1-5 | - | TRBV13 | TGTGCCAGCAGCTTAGGGTTGACAGGGGCCTCCAATCAGCCCCAGCATTTT | CASSLGLTGASNQPQHF
TRBD2 | TRBJ2-2 | - | TRBV9 | TGTGCCAGCGCCACTGGAGCGGGGGGAGCCGGGGAGCTGTTTTTT | CASATGAGGAGELFF
- | TRBJ2-1 | - | TRBV19 | TGTGCCAGTAGTCGTAATGAGCAGTTCTTC | CASSRNEQFF
TRBD1 | TRBJ1-1 | - | TRBV15 | TGTGCCACCAGCGTCGGGACAGGGGGCTTAGCTTTCTTT | CATSVGTGGLAFF
- | TRBJ2-5 | - | TRBV27 | TGTGCCAGCAGTGCTTATTCGGCAGGGATACAAGAGACCCAGTACTTC | CASSAYSAGIQETQYF
- | TRBJ2-2 | - | TRBV27 | TGTGCCAGCAGCCACAGCAACACCGGGGAGCTGTTTTTT | CASSHSNTGELFF
- | TRBJ2-1 | - | TRBV4-3 | TGCGCCAGCAGCCCACGCTCGACTAGGCGGGGTGAGCAGTTCTTC | CASSPRSTRRGEQFF
TRBD1 | TRBJ2-7 | - | TRBV7-9 | TGTGCCAGCAGCTTAGCCGGGACAGGCCTCTACGAGCAGTACTTC | CASSLAGTGLYEQYF
TRBD2 | TRBJ2-5 | - | TRBV9 | TGTGCCAGCAGCCCCCGGACTAGGGGTGAGGAGACCCAGTACTTC | CASSPRTRGEETQYF
- | TRBJ2-1 | - | TRBV7-7 | TGTGCCAGCAGCTACTCAATCGGAGGTTCGGACAATGAGCAGTTCTTC | CASSYSIGGSDNEQFF
- | TRBJ1-4 | - | TRBV9 | TGTGCCAGCAGCGCCTCCAGCGCAACTAATGAAAAACTGTTTTTT | CASSASSATNEKLFF
TRBD1 | TRBJ1-1 | - | TRBV7-9 | TGTGCCAGCAGCCAACCGGGACAGTACGCTGAAGCTTTCTTT | CASSQPGQYAEAFF
- | TRBJ2-7 | - | TRBV21-1 | TGTGCCAGCAGCAAAACCTACCGGGACAGGGGCTACGAGCAGTACTTC | CASSKTYRDRGYEQYF
- | TRBJ2-3 | - | TRBV7-9 | TGTGCCAGCAGCACGGTCGATGGCACAGATACGCAGTATTTT | CASSTVDGTDTQYF
- | TRBJ1-1 | few | TRBV5-8 | TGTGCCAGCAGCTTTTGGGCAGGCTCGAACACTGAAGCTTTCTTT | CASSFWAGSNTEAFF
- | TRBJ1-1 | - | TRBV6-5 | TGTGCCAGCAGTTACGTTGCGCGGCACACTGAAGCTTTCTTT | CASSYVARHTEAFF
TRBD1 | TRBJ2-7 | - | TRBV7-8 | TGTGCCAGCAGCATACCGGGACAGGGGGCTTACGAGCAGTACTTC | CASSIPGQGAYEQYF
- | TRBJ1-4 | few | TRBV4-1 | TGCGCCAGCAGGGGGGAGACGGGAGGGGAAAAACTGTTTTTT | CASRGETGGEKLFF
- | TRBJ2-2 | - | TRBV19 | TGTGCCAGTAGTATTGGGTACAGGGTCACCGGGGAGCTGTTTTTT | CASSIGYRVTGELFF
TRBD1 | TRBJ1-6 | - | TRBV7-6 | TGTGCCAGCAGGGCAGGGGGTCCCTCACCCCTCCACTTT | CASRAGGPSPLHF
- | TRBJ1-2 | - | TRBV6-6 | TGTGCCAGCAGTTACTCGGGGGGGCCGGATGGCTACACCTTC | CASSYSGGPDGYTF
- | TRBJ2-6 | - | TRBV11-2 | TGTGCCAGCAGCCACATCGAAGGGGTGATCTCTGGGGCCAACGTCCTGACTTTC | CASSHIEGVISGANVLTF